This T cell receptor beta chain was sequenced in a study of blood T cell repertoires in COVID-19. Study details: Sites across the United States, Italy and Spain contributed samples from acute and convalescent COVID-19. T cells, B-cell-depleted T cells, or PBMCs provided the cDNA or gDNA that served as material.

The authors' processing: By means of reference gene primer amplification, nucleated cell counts were estimated. Measured with immunoSEQ multiplex PCR; TCRdb has only the in-frame clones, and not every one. The DNA gave D and trimming, while V, J and clone size come from that table. The sample has 4,000 to 6,000 clones, about 88% seen once. V was trimmed by 5 bases and J by 5 bases, leaving 7 bases between them. The CDR3 has 12 residues. In germline, CDR1 is MDHEN, CDR2 SYDVKM. The sample was peripheral blood. The gene calls are TRBV28 and TRBJ1-5, with D uncertain. The receptor was derived from a woman of 80 years or more with acute or convalescent COVID-19. The CDR3 DNA follows: TGTGCCAGCAGTCAATCCCATCAGCCCCAGCATTTT. This translates into CASSQSHQPQHF. Using reference TRBV28 and TRBJ1-5 for the parts outside the CDR3, the full variable domain is DVKVTQSSRYLVKRTGEKVFLECVQDMDHENMFWYRQDPGLGLRLIYFSYDVKMKEKGDIPEGYSVSREKKERFSLILESASTNQTSMYLCASSQSHQPQHFGDGTRLSIL.